This paragraph reports one TCR beta chain. The ends lost 5 bases at V and 2 bases at J; junction bases unmatched: 4. CDR3 size: 15 residues. Per the germline V gene, CDR1 is SGHDN and CDR2 is FVKESK. Sorted-subset replicate PCRs used 150 to 250 ng of genomic DNA. This amount corresponded to 30,000 to 35,000 T cell genomes. Sequenced by immunoSEQ multiplex PCR; TCRdb stores in-frame clones only, minus some. The sample holds roughly 2.5 million clones; 85% to 95% are singletons and the top ten take over 0.12%. This sample is part of a study of shared clonotypes between healthy human individuals. The sample taken for sequencing was naive CD4+ T cells sorted from blood. Subset noted: CD45RA+ positively selected. The gene calls are TRBV14 and TRBJ2-1; 9 bases are shared with TRBD1. The TCR comes from a man younger than 30 in good health. Written as DNA, the CDR3 is TGTGCCAGCAGCTGGGGACAGGGTCCCTACAATGAGCAGTTCTTC. Its translation: CASSWGQGPYNEQFF.